These 16 T cell receptor beta chains originate from one sample sequenced in a study of blood T cell repertoires in COVID-19. Clones were sequenced by immunoSEQ multiplex PCR, and TCRdb holds only the in-frame ones, with some missing. The table has approximately 21,000 clones, around four fifths seen once; the top ten hold roughly 6.3%. The sequenced sample consisted of peripheral blood. These receptors all stem from a human donor in a cohort sampled during active COVID-19.

This chain connects TRBV6-1 to TRBJ2-5, with D tentatively TRBD1 (5 bases). This CDR3 spans 13 amino acids. Trimming left V 1 base short and J 9 bases short, with 12 bases between. The germline V gene encodes CDR1 MNHNS and CDR2 SASEGT. The DNA for the CDR3 is TGTGCCAGCAGTGAAGGGACATTAGGTGCCCAGTACTTC. Translation: CASSEGTLGAQYF.

J is TRBJ2-5 and V is TRBV7-2; D unclear. Trimming took off 2 bases at V and 6 bases at J, with 10 bases between the two ends. The CDR3 has 13 residues. Looked up from germline, CDR1 is SGHTA and CDR2 is FQGNSA. The CDR3 region is CASSLLLEKTQYF. In DNA, the CDR3 is TGTGCCAGCAGCTTATTGCTGGAGAAGACCCAGTACTTC.

The chain has TRBV3-1 (or the pseudogene TRBV3-2) and TRBJ2-5, with 10 bases fitting TRBD2. CDR1 is LGHDT, CDR2 YNNKEL, per germline (reference sequence). Trimming removed 6 bases from V and 1 base from J; junction bases left unmatched: 8. CDR3 size: 16 residues. CDR3 sequence reads: CASSSGLATTQETQYF. The CDR3 DNA follows: TGTGCCAGCAGTTCGGGACTAGCGACAACCCAAGAGACCCAGTACTTC.

This chain connects TRBV29-1 to TRBJ2-7, with D possibly matching TRBD2 (5 bases). Germline V gene sequence: CDR1 SQVTM, CDR2 ANQGSEA. V was clipped by 7 bases and J by 6 bases, with 16 bases between them. CDR3 length: 12 amino acids. CDR3 residues: CSAGERAGEQYF. CDR3 DNA: TGCAGCGCCGGGGAGAGGGCGGGCGAGCAGTACTTC.

The J gene is TRBJ1-5, the V gene TRBV30, with 7 nucleotides matching TRBD1. V dropped 5 bases and J dropped 7; count of bases not matched to a gene: 8. The CDR3 sequence is 13 residues long. The germline CDR1 and CDR2 sequences are GTSNPN and SVGIG (reference sequence). CDR3 residues: CAWSGQLEQPQHF. CDR3 bases: TGTGCCTGGTCGGGACAGTTGGAACAGCCCCAGCATTTT. Full variable domain (outside the CDR3, taken from reference TRBV30 and TRBJ1-5): SQTIHQWPATLVQPVGSPLSLECTVEGTSNPNLYWYRQAAGRGLQLLFYSVGIGQISSEVPQNLSASRPQDRQFILSSKKLLLSDSGFYLCAWSGQLEQPQHFGDGTRLSIL.

This clone showed up just once. The J gene is TRBJ2-1, the V gene TRBV2, with no clear D. The V and J ends lost 2 bases and 8 bases respectively, with 4 bases between them. Germline CDR1 reads SNHLY; CDR2 reads FYNNEI. The CDR3 has 11 amino acids. CDR3 in amino acids: CASSEIYEQFF. CDR3 DNA: TGTGCCAGCAGTGAAATCTATGAGCAGTTCTTC.

This chain links TRBV6-5 with TRBJ2-3; D uncertain. Trimming pared 6 bases from V and 0 bases from J, leaving 13 bases between. The V gene's germline CDR1 is MNHEY and CDR2 SVGAGI. This CDR3 has 15 amino acids. This CDR3 is CASSYPVTSTDTQYF. The CDR3 DNA is TGTGCCAGCAGCTATCCCGTCACTAGCACAGATACGCAGTATTTT.

For the CDR3, the DNA is TGTGCCAGCAGCGTAGGTCGGTACCCCTACAATGAGCAGTTCTTC. It encodes CASSVGRYPYNEQFF. This rearrangement joins TRBV9 to TRBJ2-1; D is undetermined. V gave up 0 bases and J gave up 2 bases, with 9 bases separating them. The CDR3 is 15 residues long. Germline lookup yields CDR1 SGDLS and CDR2 YYNGEE.

The J gene is TRBJ2-5, the V gene TRBV6-6; D gene unclear. This CDR3 comprises 12 residues. In germline, CDR1 is MNHNY, CDR2 SVGAGI (reference sequence). Trimming took off 6 bases at V and 5 bases at J, with 10 bases between the two ends. As DNA, the CDR3 is TGTGCCAGCAGCTACCCTTCCGAGACCCAGTACTTC. This translates into CASSYPSETQYF.

The chain couples TRBV19 to TRBJ1-2; 7 nucleotides agree with TRBD1. With V trimmed by 4 bases and J by 8 bases, 10 bases remained unmatched. The CDR3 extends over 14 amino acids. Germline V gene sequence: CDR1 LNHDA, CDR2 SQIVND (reference sequence). The CDR3 loop reads CASSTQTGLDGYTF. CDR3 sequence (DNA): TGTGCCAGTAGTACCCAGACAGGGCTGGACGGCTACACCTTC.

V and J are TRBV6-6 and TRBJ1-2; TRBD1 aligns across 7 bases. Germline V gene sequence: CDR1 MNHNY, CDR2 SVGAGI (reference sequence). This CDR3 comprises 14 residues. Trimming took 6 bases from V and 8 from J; bases not matched to a gene: 12. In DNA, the CDR3 is TGTGCCAGCAGCAGACAGGGAAGTTTCGACGGCTACACCTTC. The encoded protein is CASSRQGSFDGYTF.

V usage is TRBV5-4 and J usage is TRBJ2-6; D is perhaps TRBD2 (5 bases). Per germline, CDR1 SGHNT and CDR2 YYREEE (reference sequence). The CDR3 is 15 amino acids. V was shortened by 4 bases and J by 3 bases, with 11 bases between the two germline ends. CDR3 sequence reads: CASSGRGFGANVLTF. CDR3 nucleotides: TGTGCCAGCAGCGGGAGAGGGTTTGGGGCCAACGTCCTGACTTTC.

The chain carries TRBV3-1 (or the pseudogene TRBV3-2) and TRBJ1-1; 12 positions match TRBD1. The length of the CDR3 is 17 residues. The trim removed 0 bases at V and 10 bases at J, leaving 12 bases unmatched. Germline loops: CDR1 LGHDT, CDR2 YNNKEL (reference sequence). The CDR3 DNA sequence: TGTGCCAGCAGCCAAGAATATCGCGGGACAGGGGGCGCGGGAGCTTTCTTT. This codes for CASSQEYRGTGGAGAFF.

In DNA, the CDR3 is TGTGCCAGCAGTTTAGGGGGACAGGGAGGTGGTGAAGCTTTCTTT. This gives the protein CASSLGGQGGGEAFF. This chain joins TRBV28 and TRBJ1-1; 9 nucleotides line up with TRBD1. The CDR3 covers 15 residues. From germline, CDR1 is MDHEN and CDR2 SYDVKM. Germline trimming cut 2 bases from V and 7 bases from J; bases unmatched to any gene: 8.

The rearrangement joins TRBV19 to TRBJ2-1; 10 bases match TRBD2. CDR1 LNHDA and CDR2 SQIVND come from the germline V gene (reference sequence). The ends lost 4 bases at V and 4 bases at J; junction bases unmatched: 1. CDR3 length: 14 amino acids. CDR3 residues: CASSNSGGYNEQFF. For the CDR3, the DNA is TGTGCCAGTAGTAATAGCGGGGGGTACAATGAGCAGTTCTTC.

The chain combines TRBV5-5 with TRBJ2-1; 7 nucleotides line up with TRBD2. The J segment lost 2 bases and the V segment lost 1 base, leaving 3 bases of the junction unmatched. The germline V gene encodes CDR1 SGHKS and CDR2 YYEKEE (reference sequence). The length of the CDR3 is 15 residues. The chain's CDR3 is CASSLTGTTYNEQFF. Written as DNA, the CDR3 is TGTGCCAGCAGCTTGACCGGGACTACCTACAATGAGCAGTTCTTC. The full variable domain, in which reference TRBV5-5 and TRBJ2-1 provide the parts outside the CDR3, is DAGVTQSPTHLIKTRGQQVTLRCSPISGHKSVSWYQQVLGQGPQFIFQYYEKEERGRGNFPDRFSARQFPNYSSELNVNALLLGDSALYLCASSLTGTTYNEQFFGPGTRLTVL.